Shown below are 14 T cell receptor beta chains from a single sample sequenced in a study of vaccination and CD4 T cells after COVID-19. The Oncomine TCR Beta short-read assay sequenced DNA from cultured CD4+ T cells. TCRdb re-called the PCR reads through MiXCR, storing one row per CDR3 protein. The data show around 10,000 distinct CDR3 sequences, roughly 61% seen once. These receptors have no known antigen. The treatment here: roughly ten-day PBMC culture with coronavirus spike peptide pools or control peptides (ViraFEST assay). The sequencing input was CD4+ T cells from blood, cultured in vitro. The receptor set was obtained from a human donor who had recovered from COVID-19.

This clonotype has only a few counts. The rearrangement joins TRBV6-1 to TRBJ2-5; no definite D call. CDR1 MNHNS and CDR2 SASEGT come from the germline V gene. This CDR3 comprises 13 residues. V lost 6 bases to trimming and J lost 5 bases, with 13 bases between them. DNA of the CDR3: TGTGCCAGCAGGCGACCCCAAGGGGAGACCCAGTACTTC. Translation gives CASRRPQGETQYF.

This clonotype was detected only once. The CDR3 DNA reads as TGCAGTGCTATTCCCGGGACTCAGGGGGCAAACATTCAGTACTTC. It yields the protein CSAIPGTQGANIQYF. This rearrangement joins TRBV20-1 to TRBJ2-4; 8 bases agree with TRBD1. The V gene end was trimmed by 4 bases and the J gene end by 6 bases; junction bases not matched to a gene: 11. The germline CDR1 and CDR2 sequences are DFQATT and SNEGSKA (reference sequence). The CDR3 has 15 amino acids.

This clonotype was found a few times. The CDR3 region has the DNA TGTGCCAGCAGTGAAACGGGGGCGTCGGTCGGCTACACCTTC. Its protein is CASSETGASVGYTF. The rearrangement links TRBV6-1 to TRBJ1-2; weak D call: TRBD1 (6 bases). The CDR3 extends over 14 amino acids. V was trimmed by 2 bases and J by 8 bases, leaving 15 bases between them. Germline CDR1 MNHNS, CDR2 SASEGT.

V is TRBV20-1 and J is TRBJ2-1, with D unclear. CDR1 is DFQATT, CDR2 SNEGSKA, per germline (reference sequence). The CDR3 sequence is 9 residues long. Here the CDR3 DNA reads TGCAGCGTAGAGAATGAGCAGTTCTTC. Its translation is CSVENEQFF.

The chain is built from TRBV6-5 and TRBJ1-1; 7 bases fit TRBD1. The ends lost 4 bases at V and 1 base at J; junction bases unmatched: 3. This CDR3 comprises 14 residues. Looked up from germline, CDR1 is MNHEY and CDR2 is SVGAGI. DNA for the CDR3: TGTGCCAGCAGTTCCGGGACAGAGAACACTGAAGCTTTCTTT. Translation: CASSSGTENTEAFF.

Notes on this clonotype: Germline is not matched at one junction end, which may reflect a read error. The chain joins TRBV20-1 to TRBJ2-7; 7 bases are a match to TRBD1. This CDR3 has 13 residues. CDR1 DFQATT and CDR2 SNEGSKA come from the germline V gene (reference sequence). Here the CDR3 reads CSATGTANYGQYF. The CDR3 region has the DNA TGCAGTGCTACCGGGACAGCAAATTACGGGCAGTACTTC.

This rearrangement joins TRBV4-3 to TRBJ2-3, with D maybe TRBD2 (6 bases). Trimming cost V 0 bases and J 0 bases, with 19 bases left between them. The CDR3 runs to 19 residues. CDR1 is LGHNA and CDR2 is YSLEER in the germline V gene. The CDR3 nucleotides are TGCGCCAGCAGCCAAGAAACCCCCTCGGGTAGCGGCAGCACAGATACGCAGTATTTT. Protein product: CASSQETPSGSGSTDTQYF.

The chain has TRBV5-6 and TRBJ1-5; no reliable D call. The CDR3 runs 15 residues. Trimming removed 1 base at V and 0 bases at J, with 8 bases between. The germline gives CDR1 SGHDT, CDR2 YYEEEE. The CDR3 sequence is CASSLFGVSNQPQHF. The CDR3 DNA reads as TGTGCCAGCAGCTTGTTCGGGGTTAGCAATCAGCCCCAGCATTTT.

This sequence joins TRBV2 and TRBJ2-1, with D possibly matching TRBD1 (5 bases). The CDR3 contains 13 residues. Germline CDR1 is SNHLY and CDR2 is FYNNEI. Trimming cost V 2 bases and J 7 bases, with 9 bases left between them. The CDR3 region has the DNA TGTGCCAGCAGTGAACAGGGCTGGAATGAGCAGTTCTTC. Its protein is CASSEQGWNEQFF.

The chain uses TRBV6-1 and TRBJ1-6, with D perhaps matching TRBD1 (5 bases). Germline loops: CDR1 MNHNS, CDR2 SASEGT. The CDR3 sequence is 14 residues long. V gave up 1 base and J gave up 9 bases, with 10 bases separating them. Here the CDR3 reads CASSEGRVISPLHF. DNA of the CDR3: TGTGCCAGCAGTGAAGGCAGGGTGATTTCACCCCTCCACTTT.

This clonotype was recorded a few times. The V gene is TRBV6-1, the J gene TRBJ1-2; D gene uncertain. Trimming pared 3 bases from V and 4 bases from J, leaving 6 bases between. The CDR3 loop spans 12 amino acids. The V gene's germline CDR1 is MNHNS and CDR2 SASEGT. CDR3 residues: CASSDRLYGYTF. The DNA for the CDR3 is TGTGCCAGCAGTGACAGGCTCTATGGCTACACCTTC.

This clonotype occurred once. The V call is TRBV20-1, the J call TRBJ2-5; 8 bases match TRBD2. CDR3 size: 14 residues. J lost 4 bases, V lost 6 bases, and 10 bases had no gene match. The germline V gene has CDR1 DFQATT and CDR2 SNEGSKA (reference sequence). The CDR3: CSAPKAGVGETQYF. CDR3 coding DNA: TGCAGTGCCCCTAAAGCGGGAGTGGGAGAGACCCAGTACTTC.

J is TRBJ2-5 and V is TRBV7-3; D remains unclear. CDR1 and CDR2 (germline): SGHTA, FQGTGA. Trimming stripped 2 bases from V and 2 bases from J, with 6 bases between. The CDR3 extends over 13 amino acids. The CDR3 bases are TGTGCCAGCAGCTTACAAGGGCAAGAGACCCAGTACTTC. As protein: CASSLQGQETQYF.

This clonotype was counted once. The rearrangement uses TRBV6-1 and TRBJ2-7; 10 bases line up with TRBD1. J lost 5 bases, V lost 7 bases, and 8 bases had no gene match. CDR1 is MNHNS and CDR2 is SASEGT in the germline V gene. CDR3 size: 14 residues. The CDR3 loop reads CASTQTGGRNEQYF. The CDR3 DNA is TGTGCCAGCACCCAGACAGGGGGCCGCAACGAGCAGTACTTC.